Listed here are 9 T cell receptor beta chains from one sample, sequenced in a study of cytomegalovirus exposure and HLA in healthy donors. In the PCR, 60 Vbeta and 13 Jbeta primers were used. Clones were read by immunoSEQ multiplex PCR, and TCRdb kept only the in-frame ones, dropping some. This sample has about 130,000 clones; roughly 84% occur once, and the top ten carry 2.5% to 3%. Sequencing was carried out using PBMCs. These receptors were collected from a young woman in good health and CMV-seropositive.

A few counts support this clone. The chain uses TRBV2 and TRBJ2-6; 7 bases map to TRBD2. The trim removed 10 bases at V and 0 bases at J, leaving 6 bases unmatched. The CDR3 loop spans 15 amino acids. Germline V CDR1 and CDR2: SNHLY, FYNNEI. The CDR3 bases are TGTGCCACCCCCGGGGGGTCCTCTGGGGCCAACGTCCTGACTTTC. Translating it yields CATPGGSSGANVLTF.

The chain uses TRBV28 and TRBJ1-2, with TRBD1 matching 7 bases. The V gene end was trimmed by 6 bases and the J gene end by 3 bases; junction bases not matched to a gene: 7. The CDR3 totals 14 residues. Germline V lookup: CDR1 MDHEN, CDR2 SYDVKM. For the CDR3, the DNA is TGTGCCAGCAGCGAACAGGGGAATTACTATGGCTACACCTTC. Translated: CASSEQGNYYGYTF.

The chain recombines TRBV5-4 with TRBJ1-2; possible D gene TRBD1, 6 bases. CDR1 is SGHNT, CDR2 YYREEE, per germline (reference sequence). V gave up 0 bases and J gave up 4 bases, with 10 bases separating them. The CDR3 runs to 14 residues. The chain's CDR3 is CASSLGQESYGYTF. The CDR3 nucleotides read TGTGCCAGCAGCTTGGGACAGGAGTCCTATGGCTACACCTTC.

CDR3 sequence (DNA): TGTGCCAGCAGTTACGCAGGGAGGGGATCTGATGAAAAACTGTTTTTT. Amino acid sequence: CASSYAGRGSDEKLFF. The chain recombines TRBV6-5 with TRBJ1-4; tentative D call: TRBD1 (5 bases). The CDR3 is 16 amino acids. V lost 2 bases to trimming and J lost 6 bases, with 16 bases between them. The germline V gene has CDR1 MNHEY and CDR2 SVGAGI.

This clone has more than one count but fewer than ten. The rearrangement uses TRBV6-1 and TRBJ2-1; 9 nucleotides agree with TRBD2. Germline values: CDR1 MNHNS, CDR2 SASEGT. The CDR3 contains 15 residues. The J segment lost 3 bases and the V segment lost 6 bases, leaving 6 bases of the junction unmatched. In DNA form, the CDR3 reads TGTGCCAGCAGGATAGCGGGGGTCTACTACAATGAGCAGTTCTTC. It is translated as CASRIAGVYYNEQFF.

The rearrangement uses TRBV11-2 and TRBJ2-1; TRBD2 matches at 7 bases. CDR1 and CDR2 (germline): SGHAT, FQNNGV. This CDR3 is 15 amino acids long. Germline trimming cut 3 bases from V and 5 bases from J; bases unmatched to any gene: 7. Here the CDR3 reads CASSLTSLANNEQFF. For the CDR3, the DNA is TGTGCCAGCAGCTTGACTAGCCTGGCAAACAATGAGCAGTTCTTC.

Details on this clone: The same CDR3 can be traced to other DNA sequences in this sample. The chain combines TRBV5-6 with TRBJ2-7, with 8 bases that match TRBD1. Germline V lookup: CDR1 SGHDT, CDR2 YYEEEE. The ends lost 0 bases at V and 4 bases at J; junction bases unmatched: 3. This CDR3 region has 14 residues. The DNA for the CDR3 is TGTGCCAGCAGCTTGGGCAGGGGGCGTTACGAGCAGTACTTC. It specifies CASSLGRGRYEQYF.

This chain joins TRBV5-1 and TRBJ2-5, with 7 bases identical to TRBD2. J lost 5 bases, V lost 3 bases, and 10 bases had no gene match. CDR3 length: 15 residues. The V gene's germline CDR1 is SGHRS and CDR2 YFSETQ. DNA of the CDR3: TGCGCCAGCAGCTCTGGGAGGGGTAATGGGGAGACCCAGTACTTC. This gives the protein CASSSGRGNGETQYF.

The chain combines TRBV2 with TRBJ1-2; TRBD1 might be the D (5 bases). Germline assignment: CDR1 SNHLY and CDR2 FYNNEI. V was cut by 9 bases and J by 4 bases, with 15 bases left in between. The CDR3 spans 13 residues. CDR3 DNA: TGTGCCAGGCAGGGACTAGGCGCCTATGGCTACACCTTC. Protein: CARQGLGAYGYTF.